These 19 T cell receptor beta chains were all obtained from the same sample, sequenced in a study of blood T cell repertoires in COVID-19. Clones were sequenced by immunoSEQ multiplex PCR, and TCRdb holds only the in-frame ones, with some missing. The data contain about 230,000 clones, roughly 81% of them singletons. The sequenced material came from peripheral blood. These receptors were obtained from a man in his forties with acute or convalescent COVID-19.

This sequence joins TRBV30 and TRBJ1-6, with a weak D call TRBD1 (6 bases). The ends were cut back, 5 bases at V and 7 bases at J, with 9 bases in the middle. CDR3 length: 12 residues. Per the germline V gene, CDR1 is GTSNPN and CDR2 is SVGIG (reference sequence). CDR3 nucleotide sequence: TGTGCCTGGCGGGACAAGAATTCACCCCTCCACTTT. As protein: CAWRDKNSPLHF.

V is TRBV2 and J is TRBJ2-2; D not certain. CDR1 and CDR2 (germline): SNHLY, FYNNEI. The CDR3 has 15 residues. Trimming removed 6 bases at V and 6 bases at J, with 17 bases between. CDR3 coding DNA: TGTGCCAGCAGAAGCAACCAGGCCACACCCGGGGAGCTGTTTTTT. Amino acids: CASRSNQATPGELFF.

The chain has TRBV4-2 and TRBJ1-5; D call uncertain. CDR3 length equals 15 residues. The V and J ends lost 3 bases and 8 bases respectively, with 17 bases between them. Germline V CDR1 and CDR2: LGHNA, YNFKEQ. The CDR3 region is CASSQLSGGREPQHF. DNA for the CDR3: TGTGCCAGCAGCCAGCTGAGTGGTGGGCGCGAGCCCCAGCATTTT.

This rearrangement joins TRBV10-1 to TRBJ2-2; TRBD2 might be the D (6 bases). Germline values: CDR1 WNHNN, CDR2 SYGVQD (reference sequence). Trimming left V 3 bases short and J 3 bases short, with 8 bases between. The CDR3 is made up of 14 amino acids. CDR3 in amino acids: CASSDTGDTGELFF. CDR3 nucleotide sequence: TGCGCCAGCAGTGATACGGGAGACACCGGGGAGCTGTTTTTT.

The chain joins TRBV11-1 to TRBJ2-1; unclear D gene. Looked up from germline, CDR1 is SGHAT and CDR2 is FQDESV (reference sequence). The V gene lost 3 bases and the J gene lost 5 bases, with 14 bases spanning the gap. The CDR3 sequence is 15 residues long. CDR3 in amino acids: CASSFYAPTDNEQFF. Here the CDR3 DNA reads TGTGCCAGCAGCTTTTACGCCCCCACGGACAATGAGCAGTTCTTC.

The chain employs TRBV19 and TRBJ1-3, with D maybe TRBD1 (6 bases). Germline V CDR1 and CDR2: LNHDA, SQIVND (reference sequence). This CDR3 has 18 amino acids. With 5 bases removed from V and 0 bases from J, the gap between germline ends came to 20 bases. The chain's CDR3 is CASSAKKKDSLSGNTIYF. The CDR3 coding sequence is TGTGCCAGTAGTGCTAAGAAGAAGGACAGCCTCTCTGGAAACACCATATATTTT. Supplemented by reference TRBV19 and TRBJ1-3, the full variable domain reads DGGITQSPKYLFRKEGQNVTLSCEQNLNHDAMYWYRQDPGQGLRLIYYSQIVNDFQKGDIAEGYSVSREKKESFPLTVTSAQKNPTAFYLCASSAKKKDSLSGNTIYFGEGSWLTVV.

V usage is TRBV2 and J usage is TRBJ1-5; perhaps TRBD1 as D (5 bases). Germline lookup yields CDR1 SNHLY and CDR2 FYNNEI. The CDR3 runs 15 residues. The V end lost 1 base, the J end lost 7 bases, and 14 bases lay between the germline ends. The CDR3 bases are TGTGCCAGCAGTGAAGGAGGTGGGCAGGGACAGCCCCAGCATTTT. This codes for CASSEGGGQGQPQHF.

The V gene is TRBV9, the J gene TRBJ1-1; 7 bases map to TRBD1. From germline, CDR1 is SGDLS and CDR2 YYNGEE. The CDR3 runs 13 residues. V was pared by 4 bases and J by 5 bases, with 5 bases of the junction left unmatched. The CDR3 DNA follows: TGTGCCAGCAGCCCGCAGGGGGGAACTGAAGCTTTCTTT. This gives the protein CASSPQGGTEAFF.

This chain uses TRBV10-3 with TRBJ2-7; D may be TRBD1 (6 bases). Germline CDR1 and CDR2: ENHRY and SYGVKD. Trimming shortened V by 2 bases and J by 3 bases, and 14 bases separated the two germline ends. This CDR3 region has 15 residues. CDR3 in amino acids: CAISEGQRSSYEQYF. CDR3 coding DNA: TGTGCCATCAGTGAGGGACAGAGGAGTAGCTACGAGCAGTACTTC.

The J gene is TRBJ1-5, the V gene TRBV10-3, with 10 bases that match TRBD1. Germline V lookup: CDR1 ENHRY, CDR2 SYGVKD. The CDR3 is 13 amino acids. The trim removed 8 bases at V and 6 bases at J, leaving 4 bases unmatched. For the CDR3, the DNA is TGTGCCATCTCCGGGACAGGGGCTCAGCCCCAGCATTTT. Its translation: CAISGTGAQPQHF.

The chain couples TRBV10-1 to TRBJ2-3; D is perhaps TRBD1 (5 bases). Germline CDR1 reads WNHNN; CDR2 reads SYGVQD (reference sequence). The V end was cut by 3 bases, the J end by 4 bases, with 8 bases between. The CDR3 contains 13 residues. This CDR3 reads CASSEGVPDTQYF. In nucleotides, the CDR3 is TGCGCCAGCAGTGAAGGGGTCCCAGATACGCAGTATTTT.

This clone has more than one count but fewer than ten. The J gene is TRBJ2-2, the V gene TRBV3-1 (or the pseudogene TRBV3-2); D not certain. The CDR3 consists of 14 residues. Between the trimmed V and J ends, which lost 4 bases and 7 bases, there was a span of 13 bases. CDR1 is LGHDT, CDR2 YNNKEL, per germline (reference sequence). This chain's CDR3 is CASSPFLASGELFF. The CDR3 coding sequence is TGTGCCAGCAGCCCCTTCTTAGCTAGCGGGGAGCTGTTTTTT.

This chain joins TRBV9 and TRBJ2-7; 7 bases align to TRBD1. With 3 bases clipped from V and 7 bases from J, the junction kept 13 bases outside the gene matches. In germline, CDR1 is SGDLS, CDR2 YYNGEE. The CDR3 sequence is 15 residues long. CDR3 residues: CASSATTGQPTEQYF. CDR3 sequence (DNA): TGTGCCAGCAGCGCTACGACAGGGCAACCTACGGAGCAGTACTTC.

The genes are TRBV4-2 and TRBJ2-2, with TRBD2 matching 13 bases. Germline CDR1 reads LGHNA; CDR2 reads YNFKEQ. This CDR3 is 16 amino acids long. V was pared by 3 bases and J by 6 bases, with 4 bases of the junction left unmatched. The CDR3 spells CASSQLLAGGPGELFF. The CDR3 DNA sequence: TGTGCCAGCAGCCAGCTACTAGCGGGGGGGCCCGGGGAGCTGTTTTTT.

The chain is built from TRBV2 and TRBJ2-3, with 10 bases lining up with TRBD2. Germline V gene lookup returns CDR1 SNHLY and CDR2 FYNNEI. With V trimmed by 7 bases and J by 0 bases, 4 bases remained unmatched. The CDR3 has 15 amino acids. The CDR3 sequence: CASIAAGGSTDTQYF. The CDR3 bases are TGTGCCAGCATCGCAGCGGGGGGGAGCACAGATACGCAGTATTTT.

The chain is built from TRBV5-1 and TRBJ1-4; tentatively, D is TRBD1 (6 bases). Germline lookup yields CDR1 SGHRS and CDR2 YFSETQ. The V end lost 0 bases, the J end lost 8 bases, and 14 bases lay between the germline ends. The CDR3 extends over 15 amino acids. This CDR3 is CASSLARQVGEKLFF. CDR3 DNA: TGCGCCAGCAGCTTGGCCCGACAGGTTGGGGAAAAACTGTTTTTT.

The gene calls are TRBV30 and TRBJ1-6; tentatively, D is TRBD1 (5 bases). V lost 3 bases, J lost 13 bases, and 16 bases lay in between. The CDR3 length is 13 residues. CDR1 is GTSNPN and CDR2 is SVGIG in the germline V gene (reference sequence). CDR3 loop: CAWREQDIHPLHF. The CDR3 region has the DNA TGTGCCTGGAGGGAACAGGATATTCACCCCCTCCACTTT.

This rearrangement joins TRBV18 to TRBJ2-5, with D perhaps TRBD2 (5 bases). Germline V gives CDR1 KGHSH, CDR2 LQKENI. The ends were cut back, 5 bases at V and 5 bases at J, with 12 bases in the middle. CDR3 size: 13 residues. CDR3 sequence reads: CASSIGLGETQYF. CDR3 nucleotides: TGTGCCAGCTCAATTGGACTCGGGGAGACCCAGTACTTC.

The V call is TRBV9, the J call TRBJ1-2, with D hard to call. Germline CDR1 and CDR2: SGDLS and YYNGEE. The CDR3 runs to 13 residues. The ends were cut back, 3 bases at V and 1 base at J, with 7 bases in the middle. CDR3 DNA sequence: TGTGCCAGCAGCGGCGGATTTAACTATGGCTACACCTTC. Translating it yields CASSGGFNYGYTF.